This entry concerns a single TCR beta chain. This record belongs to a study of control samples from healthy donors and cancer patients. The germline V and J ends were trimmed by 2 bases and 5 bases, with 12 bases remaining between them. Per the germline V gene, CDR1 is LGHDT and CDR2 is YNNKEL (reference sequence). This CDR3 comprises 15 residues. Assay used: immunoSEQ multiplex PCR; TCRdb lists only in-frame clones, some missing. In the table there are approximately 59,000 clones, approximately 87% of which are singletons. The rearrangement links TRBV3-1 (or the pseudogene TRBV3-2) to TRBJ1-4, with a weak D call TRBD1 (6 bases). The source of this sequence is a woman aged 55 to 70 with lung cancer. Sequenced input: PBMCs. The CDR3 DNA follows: TGTGCCAGCAGCCAATGGCAACAGGGCAATGAAAAACTGTTTTTT. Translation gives CASSQWQQGNEKLFF.